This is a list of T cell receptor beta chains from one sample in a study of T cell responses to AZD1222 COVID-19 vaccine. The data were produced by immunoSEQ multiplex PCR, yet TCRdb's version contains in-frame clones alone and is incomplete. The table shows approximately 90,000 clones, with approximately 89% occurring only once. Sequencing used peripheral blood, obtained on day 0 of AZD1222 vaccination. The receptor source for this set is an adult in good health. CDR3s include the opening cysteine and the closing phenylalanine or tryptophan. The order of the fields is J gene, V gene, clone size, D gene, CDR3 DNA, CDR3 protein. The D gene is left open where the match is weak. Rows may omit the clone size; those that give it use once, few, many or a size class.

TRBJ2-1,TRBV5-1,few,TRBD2,TGCGCCAGCAGCTTGGCGGGGCTAGCGGGAGGTGCCTACAATGAGCAGTTCTTC,CASSLAGLAGGAYNEQFF
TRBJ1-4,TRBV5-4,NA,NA,TGTGCCAGCAGCTTATTTATTGGGGGTGGAACTAATGAAAAACTGTTTTTT,CASSLFIGGGTNEKLFF
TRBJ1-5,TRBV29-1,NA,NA,TGCAGCGTTGGGGAGGGAGCTTATCAGCCCCAGCATTTT,CSVGEGAYQPQHF
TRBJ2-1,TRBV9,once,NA,TGTGCCAGCAGCGAGGCGGGGGCTCACAATGAGCAGTTCTTC,CASSEAGAHNEQFF
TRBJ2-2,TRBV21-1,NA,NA,TGTGCCAGCAGCACCGGACAGAGACCTATAGTTGCCACCGGGGAGCTGTTTTTT,CASSTGQRPIVATGELFF
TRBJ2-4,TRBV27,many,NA,TGTGCCAGCCGAAAACTAGTAGCCAAAAACATTCAGTACTTC,CASRKLVAKNIQYF
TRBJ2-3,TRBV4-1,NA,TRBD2,TGCGCCAGCAGCCATGTAGCGGGTTCCACAGATACGCAGTATTTT,CASSHVAGSTDTQYF
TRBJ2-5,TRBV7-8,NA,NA,TGTGCCAGCAGCTGGGGTTTCCAAGGAGAGACCCAGTACTTC,CASSWGFQGETQYF
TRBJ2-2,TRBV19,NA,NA,TGTGCCAGTATTGGGACCTCTTGGACCTACACCGGGGAGCTGTTTTTT,CASIGTSWTYTGELFF
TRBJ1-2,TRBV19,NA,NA,TGTGCCAGTAGTCCCAGGCCTCACTATGGCTACACCTTC,CASSPRPHYGYTF
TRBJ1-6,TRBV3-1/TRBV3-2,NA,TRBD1,TGTGCCAGCAGCCAAGTAGGGGGCGGCTCACCCCTCCACTTT,CASSQVGGGSPLHF
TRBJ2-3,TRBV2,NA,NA,TGTGCCAGCAGTGGGGGTCAACTGGATACGCAGTATTTT,CASSGGQLDTQYF
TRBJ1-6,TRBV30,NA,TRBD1,TGTGCCTGGAATTACAGGGGGAATTCACCCCTCCACTTT,CAWNYRGNSPLHF
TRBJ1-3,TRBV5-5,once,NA,TGTGCCAGCAGCTTGGCCGCGGGGGACTCTGGAAACACCATATATTTT,CASSLAAGDSGNTIYF
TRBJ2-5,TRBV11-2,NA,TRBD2,TGTGCCAGCCGCGGGGGAGAGACCCAGTACTTC,CASRGGETQYF
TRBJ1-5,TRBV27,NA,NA,TGTGCCAGCAGTTTTCTGAGCGGCCAGCCCCAGCATTTT,CASSFLSGQPQHF
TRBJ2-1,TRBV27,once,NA,TGTGCCAGCAGTTCCCGATCCCGGACGAGGGAGCAGGGTGAGCAGTTCTTC,CASSSRSRTREQGEQFF
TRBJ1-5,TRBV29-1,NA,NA,TGCAGCGTGGCATCAGGGGGCAATCAGCCCCAGCATTTT,CSVASGGNQPQHF
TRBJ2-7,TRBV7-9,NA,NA,TGTGCCAGCAGCTCCTCTGACGTCAGCTCCTACGAGCAGTACTTC,CASSSSDVSSYEQYF
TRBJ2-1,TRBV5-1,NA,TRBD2,TGCGCCAGCAGCCGACTAGCGGACAATGAGCAGTTCTTC,CASSRLADNEQFF
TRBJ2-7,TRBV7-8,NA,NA,TGTGCCAGCAGCACCCGACAGGCCGGCCCTTACGAGCAGTACTTC,CASSTRQAGPYEQYF
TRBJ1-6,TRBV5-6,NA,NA,TGTGCCAGCAGCTTATGGGACGGTCGTCTTTCACCCCTCCACTTT,CASSLWDGRLSPLHF
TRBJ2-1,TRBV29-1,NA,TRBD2,TGCAGCGTCGAAGGGCTAGCGGGACTCCTAATGTACAATGAGCAGTTCTTC,CSVEGLAGLLMYNEQFF
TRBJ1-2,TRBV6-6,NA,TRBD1,TGTGCCAGCAGTTACGAGGACAGGAGCACCTATGGCTACACCTTC,CASSYEDRSTYGYTF
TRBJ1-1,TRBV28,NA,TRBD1,TGTGCCACCAAGTTACAGGGGGTTTACATGAACACTGAAGCTTTCTTT,CATKLQGVYMNTEAFF
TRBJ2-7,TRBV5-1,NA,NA,TGCGCCAGCAGCTTCGGTCTAGGTGGGTACGAGCAGTACTTC,CASSFGLGGYEQYF
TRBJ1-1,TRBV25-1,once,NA,TGTGCCAGCACAGGGGAGAACACTGAAGCTTTCTTT,CASTGENTEAFF
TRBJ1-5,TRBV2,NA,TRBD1,TGTGCCAGCAGGCCAGACCGGACAGGCCTTAATCAGCCCCAGCATTTT,CASRPDRTGLNQPQHF
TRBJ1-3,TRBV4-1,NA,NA,TGCGCCAGCAGCCAAGGGGAGTATAGCTCTGGAAACACCATATATTTT,CASSQGEYSSGNTIYF
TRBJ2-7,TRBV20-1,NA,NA,TGCAGTGCTAGTCCCAGGTGGCAGACAAGCTCCTACGAGCAGTACTTC,CSASPRWQTSSYEQYF
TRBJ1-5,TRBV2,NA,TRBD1,TGTGCCAGCAGTGGCACAGGGGGGTATAGCAATCAGCCCCAGCATTTT,CASSGTGGYSNQPQHF
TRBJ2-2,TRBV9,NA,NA,TGTGCCAGCAGCGTAGCTACCGGAGGGTGGACCGGGGAGCTGTTTTTT,CASSVATGGWTGELFF
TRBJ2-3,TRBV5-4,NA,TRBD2,TGTGCCAGCAGCTCACGACTAGCGGGAGTCACAGATACGCAGTATTTT,CASSSRLAGVTDTQYF
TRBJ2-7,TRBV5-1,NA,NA,TGCGCCAGCAGCCCGATGGAGAGCTCCTACGAGCAGTACTTC,CASSPMESSYEQYF
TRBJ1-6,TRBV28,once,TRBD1,TGTGCCAGCAGTTCAAGGACAGGCTCCTATAATTCACCCCTCCACTTT,CASSSRTGSYNSPLHF
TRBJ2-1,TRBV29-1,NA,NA,TGCAGCGTTGTGAGAAACAATGAGCAGTTCTTC,CSVVRNNEQFF